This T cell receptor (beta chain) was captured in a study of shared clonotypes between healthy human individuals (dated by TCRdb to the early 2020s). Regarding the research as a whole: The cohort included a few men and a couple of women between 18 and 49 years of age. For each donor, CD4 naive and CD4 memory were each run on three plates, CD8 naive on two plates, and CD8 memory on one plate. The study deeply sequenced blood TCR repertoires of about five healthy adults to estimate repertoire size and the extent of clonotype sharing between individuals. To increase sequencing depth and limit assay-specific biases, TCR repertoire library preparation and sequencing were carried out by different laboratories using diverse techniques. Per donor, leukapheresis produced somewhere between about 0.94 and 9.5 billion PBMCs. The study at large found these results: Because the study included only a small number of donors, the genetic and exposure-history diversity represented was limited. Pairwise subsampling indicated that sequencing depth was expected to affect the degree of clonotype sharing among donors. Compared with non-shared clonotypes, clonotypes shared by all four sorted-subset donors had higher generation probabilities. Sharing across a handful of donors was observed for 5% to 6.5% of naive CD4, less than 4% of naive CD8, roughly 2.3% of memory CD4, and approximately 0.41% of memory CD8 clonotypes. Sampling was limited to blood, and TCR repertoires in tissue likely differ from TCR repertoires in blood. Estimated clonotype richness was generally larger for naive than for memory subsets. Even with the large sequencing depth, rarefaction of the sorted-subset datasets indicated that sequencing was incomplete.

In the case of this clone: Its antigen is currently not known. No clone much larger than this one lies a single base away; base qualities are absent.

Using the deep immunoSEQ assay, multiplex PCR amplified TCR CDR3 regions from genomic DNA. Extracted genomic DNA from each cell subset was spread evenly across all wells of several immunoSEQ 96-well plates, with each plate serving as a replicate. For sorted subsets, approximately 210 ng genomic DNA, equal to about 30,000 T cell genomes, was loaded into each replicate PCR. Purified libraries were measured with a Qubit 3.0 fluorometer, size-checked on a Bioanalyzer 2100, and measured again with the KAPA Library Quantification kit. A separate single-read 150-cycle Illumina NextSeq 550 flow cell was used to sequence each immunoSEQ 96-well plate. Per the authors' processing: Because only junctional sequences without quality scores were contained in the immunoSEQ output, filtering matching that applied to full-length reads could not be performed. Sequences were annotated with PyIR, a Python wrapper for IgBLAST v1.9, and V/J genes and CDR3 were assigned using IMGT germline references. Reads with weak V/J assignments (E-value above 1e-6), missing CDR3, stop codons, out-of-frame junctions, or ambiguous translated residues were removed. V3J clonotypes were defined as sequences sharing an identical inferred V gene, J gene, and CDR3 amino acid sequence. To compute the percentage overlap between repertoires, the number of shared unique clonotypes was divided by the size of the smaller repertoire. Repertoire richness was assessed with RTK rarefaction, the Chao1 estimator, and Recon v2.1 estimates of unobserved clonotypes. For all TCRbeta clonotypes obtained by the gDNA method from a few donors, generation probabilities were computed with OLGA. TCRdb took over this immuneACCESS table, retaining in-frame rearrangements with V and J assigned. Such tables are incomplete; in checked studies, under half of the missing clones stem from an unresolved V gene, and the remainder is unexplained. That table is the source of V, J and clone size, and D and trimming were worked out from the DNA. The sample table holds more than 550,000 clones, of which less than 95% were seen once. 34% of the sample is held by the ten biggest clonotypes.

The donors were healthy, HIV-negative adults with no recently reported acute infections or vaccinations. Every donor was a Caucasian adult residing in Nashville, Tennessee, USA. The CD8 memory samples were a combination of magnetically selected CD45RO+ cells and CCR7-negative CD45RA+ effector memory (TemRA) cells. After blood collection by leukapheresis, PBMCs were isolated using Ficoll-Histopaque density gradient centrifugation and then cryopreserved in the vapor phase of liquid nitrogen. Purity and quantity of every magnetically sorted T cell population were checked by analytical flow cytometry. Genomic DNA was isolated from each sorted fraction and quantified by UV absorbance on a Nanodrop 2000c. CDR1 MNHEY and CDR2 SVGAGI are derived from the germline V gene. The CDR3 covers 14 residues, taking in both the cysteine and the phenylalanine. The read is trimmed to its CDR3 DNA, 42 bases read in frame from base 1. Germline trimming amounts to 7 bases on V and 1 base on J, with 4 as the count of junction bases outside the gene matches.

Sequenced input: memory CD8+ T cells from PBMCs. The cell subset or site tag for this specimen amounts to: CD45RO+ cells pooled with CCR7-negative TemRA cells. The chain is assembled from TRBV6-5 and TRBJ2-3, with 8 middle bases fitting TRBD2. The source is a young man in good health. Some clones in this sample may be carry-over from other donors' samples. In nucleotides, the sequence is TGTGCCAGCAAATCGGGGGGGGGCACAGATACGCAGTATTTT. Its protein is CASKSGGGTDTQYF.